These T cell receptor beta chains were read from a single sample in a study of blood T cell repertoires in COVID-19. TCRdb's table, derived via immunoSEQ multiplex PCR, lists solely in-frame clones and lacks some. The sample has 100,000 to 150,000 clones, 84% seen once. The sample consisted of peripheral blood. Receptors were obtained from a man aged 60 to 75 with acute or convalescent COVID-19. CDR3s include the opening cysteine and the closing phenylalanine or tryptophan. The D gene is left open where the match is weak. Rows may omit the clone size; those that give it use once, few, many or a size class.

d_call: TRBD2
cdr3_length: 14
j_call: TRBJ2-1
v_call: TRBV10-1
clone_size: NA
cdr3_nt: TGCGCCAGCAGTGAGAGGACTAGTGCCAATGAGCAGTTCTTC
cdr3_aa: CASSERTSANEQFF

d_call: NA
cdr3_length: 15
j_call: TRBJ1-2
v_call: TRBV11-2
clone_size: few
cdr3_nt: TGTGCCAGCAGCTTAGATTCAGGGTCGAACTATGGCTACACCTTC
cdr3_aa: CASSLDSGSNYGYTF

d_call: TRBD1
cdr3_length: 15
j_call: TRBJ1-4
v_call: TRBV6-1
clone_size: NA
cdr3_nt: TGTGCCAGCAGTGAGCCGGGACAGGGATATGAAAAACTGTTTTTT
cdr3_aa: CASSEPGQGYEKLFF

d_call: TRBD1
cdr3_length: 15
j_call: TRBJ1-1
v_call: TRBV4-2
clone_size: NA
cdr3_nt: TGTGCCAGCAGCCAGACAGGGGGCGCGGACACTGAAGCTTTCTTT
cdr3_aa: CASSQTGGADTEAFF

d_call: TRBD1
cdr3_length: 15
j_call: TRBJ2-2
v_call: TRBV6-5
clone_size: NA
cdr3_nt: TGTGCCAGCAGGGGGGACAGGGGGCTTACCGGGGAGCTGTTTTTT
cdr3_aa: CASRGDRGLTGELFF

d_call: NA
cdr3_length: 11
j_call: TRBJ2-7
v_call: TRBV5-4
clone_size: NA
cdr3_nt: TGTGCCAGCAGCTCCAATTACGAGCAGTACTTC
cdr3_aa: CASSSNYEQYF

d_call: NA
cdr3_length: 12
j_call: TRBJ2-5
v_call: TRBV30
clone_size: NA
cdr3_nt: TGTGCCTGGAGTGTAACAGAAGAGACCCAGTACTTC
cdr3_aa: CAWSVTEETQYF

d_call: NA
cdr3_length: 15
j_call: TRBJ1-2
v_call: TRBV27
clone_size: NA
cdr3_nt: TGTGCCAGCAGTTTAAGGGGACAATTTTTAGGTGGCTACACCTTC
cdr3_aa: CASSLRGQFLGGYTF

d_call: NA
cdr3_length: 16
j_call: TRBJ2-3
v_call: TRBV10-3
clone_size: NA
cdr3_nt: TGTGCCATCAGTGAGTCGACAGTTATCTCCACAGATACGCAGTATTTT
cdr3_aa: CAISESTVISTDTQYF

d_call: TRBD2
cdr3_length: 15
j_call: TRBJ2-2
v_call: TRBV19
clone_size: medium-sized
cdr3_nt: TGTGCCAGTACCCCCCTAGCGGGAGGGATCGGGGAGCTGTTTTTT
cdr3_aa: CASTPLAGGIGELFF

d_call: NA
cdr3_length: 18
j_call: TRBJ1-3
v_call: TRBV5-1
clone_size: NA
cdr3_nt: TGCGCCAGCAGCTTGGAGGCAGGGCTGGCAGGATCTGGAAACACCATATATTTT
cdr3_aa: CASSLEAGLAGSGNTIYF

d_call: TRBD1
cdr3_length: 15
j_call: TRBJ2-5
v_call: TRBV19
clone_size: many
cdr3_nt: TGTGCCAGTAGTACCGGTGGGACAGGGTGGGAGACCCAGTACTTC
cdr3_aa: CASSTGGTGWETQYF

d_call: NA
cdr3_length: 15
j_call: TRBJ1-3
v_call: TRBV6-6
clone_size: NA
cdr3_nt: TGTGCCAGCAGTTACCACAGTGGTTCTGGAAACACCATATATTTT
cdr3_aa: CASSYHSGSGNTIYF

d_call: TRBD1
cdr3_length: 14
j_call: TRBJ2-3
v_call: TRBV6-6
clone_size: NA
cdr3_nt: TGTGCCAGCAGATCCGACAGGGTTGCAGATACGCAGTATTTT
cdr3_aa: CASRSDRVADTQYF

d_call: TRBD1
cdr3_length: 16
j_call: TRBJ2-1
v_call: TRBV6-1
clone_size: once
cdr3_nt: TGTGCCAGCAGTGAAGTGCGGACAGGATTCGACAATGAGCAGTTCTTC
cdr3_aa: CASSEVRTGFDNEQFF

d_call: TRBD1
cdr3_length: 15
j_call: TRBJ2-1
v_call: TRBV7-9
clone_size: NA
cdr3_nt: TGTGCCAGTACTTCAGACAGGGGGCCCTACAATGAGCAGTTCTTC
cdr3_aa: CASTSDRGPYNEQFF

d_call: NA
cdr3_length: 13
j_call: TRBJ1-4
v_call: TRBV29-1
clone_size: NA
cdr3_nt: TGCAGCGTTGAAGATCAGACTTCGACCCCGCGGAGTTTT
cdr3_aa: CSVEDQTSTPRSF

d_call: TRBD2
cdr3_length: 13
j_call: TRBJ2-5
v_call: TRBV19
clone_size: NA
cdr3_nt: TGTGCCAGTAGGCCTAGCGGGGGTGGTGCCCAGTACTTC
cdr3_aa: CASRPSGGGAQYF

d_call: TRBD1
cdr3_length: 15
j_call: TRBJ2-2
v_call: TRBV5-4
clone_size: once
cdr3_nt: TGTGCCAGCAGTTTAGGGACAGCGAACACCGGGGAGCTGTTTTTT
cdr3_aa: CASSLGTANTGELFF

d_call: NA
cdr3_length: 14
j_call: TRBJ1-2
v_call: TRBV6-5
clone_size: NA
cdr3_nt: TGTGCCAGCAGTTACGGGGGCGCGGGCTATGGCTACACCTTC
cdr3_aa: CASSYGGAGYGYTF

d_call: TRBD1
cdr3_length: 15
j_call: TRBJ2-7
v_call: TRBV5-6
clone_size: NA
cdr3_nt: TGTGCCAGCAGCCGCGCCGGGACAGGCCTCTACGAGCAGTACTTC
cdr3_aa: CASSRAGTGLYEQYF

d_call: NA
cdr3_length: 12
j_call: TRBJ1-2
v_call: TRBV5-1
clone_size: few
cdr3_nt: TGCGCCAGCCGCGGGGGGAACTATGGCTACACCTTC
cdr3_aa: CASRGGNYGYTF

d_call: TRBD2
cdr3_length: 15
j_call: TRBJ2-3
v_call: TRBV6-5
clone_size: NA
cdr3_nt: TGTGCCAGCAGCAGTAGCGGGGGGGCCGGAGATACGCAGTATTTT
cdr3_aa: CASSSSGGAGDTQYF

d_call: NA
cdr3_length: 14
j_call: TRBJ2-7
v_call: TRBV10-2
clone_size: NA
cdr3_nt: TGCGCCAGTAAATTAGGGAGCCTCTCCCACGAGCAGTACTTC
cdr3_aa: CASKLGSLSHEQYF

d_call: NA
cdr3_length: 19
j_call: TRBJ2-4
v_call: TRBV7-9
clone_size: once
cdr3_nt: TGTGCCAGCTCTGGGGAGGGGGATACTTACCTACTAGCCAAAAACATTCAGTACTTC
cdr3_aa: CASSGEGDTYLLAKNIQYF

d_call: TRBD1
cdr3_length: 14
j_call: TRBJ1-1
v_call: TRBV7-9
clone_size: NA
cdr3_nt: TGTGCCAGCAACGGACAGGGGGCTTGGACTGAAGCTTTCTTT
cdr3_aa: CASNGQGAWTEAFF

d_call: NA
cdr3_length: 18
j_call: TRBJ2-1
v_call: TRBV3-1/TRBV3-2
clone_size: NA
cdr3_nt: TGTGCCAGCAGCCAAGTTGTGGGTATGGAGGGGACCTACAATGAGCAGTTCTTC
cdr3_aa: CASSQVVGMEGTYNEQFF

d_call: NA
cdr3_length: 13
j_call: TRBJ2-5
v_call: TRBV6-5
clone_size: NA
cdr3_nt: TGTGCCAGCAGTTCAGGAAATCAAGAGACCCAGTACTTC
cdr3_aa: CASSSGNQETQYF

d_call: TRBD1
cdr3_length: 13
j_call: TRBJ1-2
v_call: TRBV5-4
clone_size: NA
cdr3_nt: TGTGCCAGCAGCTCGGACAGGGGACATGGCTACACCTTC
cdr3_aa: CASSSDRGHGYTF

d_call: NA
cdr3_length: 13
j_call: TRBJ1-2
v_call: TRBV6-5
clone_size: NA
cdr3_nt: TGTGCCAGCAACCAGGGGTACGACTATGGCTACACCTTC
cdr3_aa: CASNQGYDYGYTF